This T cell receptor beta chain was recorded in a study of blood T cell repertoires in COVID-19. Study background: Acute and convalescent COVID-19 specimens originated in the United States, Italy and Spain. Sources were T cells, B-cell-depleted T cells, or PBMCs; the material itself was cDNA or gDNA.

This clone was detected once. Original data processing: Amplification of reference gene primers was used by the study to estimate nucleated cell counts. Sequencing used immunoSEQ multiplex PCR; TCRdb keeps in-frame clones, though not all of them. That table gives V, J and clone size, and the DNA gave D and trimming. This sample carries tens of thousands of clones, under 80% of them seen once, and the ten largest clones take about a tenth. This CDR3 region has 16 residues. J gave up 0 bases and V 5 bases, and 4 bases lay outside the gene matches. Germline V gene data show CDR1 as ENHRY and CDR2 as SYGVKD.

This receptor was identified in a human donor in a cohort sampled during active COVID-19. Sequencing used peripheral blood. The rearrangement joins TRBV10-3 to TRBJ2-2; 9 bases match TRBD2. The CDR3 region is CAISFAGGTNTGELFF. DNA of the CDR3: TGTGCCATCAGTTTCGCGGGGGGGACGAACACCGGGGAGCTGTTTTTT.